This T cell receptor beta chain was sequenced during a study of blood T cell repertoires in COVID-19. Cohort placement rested on clinical history that participants reported themselves. Recovered participants had two consecutive negative NP/OP PCR tests, healthcare professional clearance, or symptom resolution. Measured with immunoSEQ multiplex PCR; TCRdb has only the in-frame clones, and not every one. Of around 250,000 clones listed, 82% are singletons. Only a few counts were recorded for this clone. From germline, CDR1 is SGHAT and CDR2 FQNNGV. There are 14 residues in the CDR3. V lost 5 bases to trimming and J lost 1 base, with 12 bases between them.

The sequencing input was PBMCs or T cells enriched from blood (not recorded which). This sequence joins TRBV11-2 and TRBJ2-7; D uncertain. The clonotype was recovered from a man in his forties who had recovered from COVID-19. CDR3 DNA: TGTGCCAGCAGCCGACTTGGCGATTCCTACGAGCAGTACTTC. As protein: CASSRLGDSYEQYF.